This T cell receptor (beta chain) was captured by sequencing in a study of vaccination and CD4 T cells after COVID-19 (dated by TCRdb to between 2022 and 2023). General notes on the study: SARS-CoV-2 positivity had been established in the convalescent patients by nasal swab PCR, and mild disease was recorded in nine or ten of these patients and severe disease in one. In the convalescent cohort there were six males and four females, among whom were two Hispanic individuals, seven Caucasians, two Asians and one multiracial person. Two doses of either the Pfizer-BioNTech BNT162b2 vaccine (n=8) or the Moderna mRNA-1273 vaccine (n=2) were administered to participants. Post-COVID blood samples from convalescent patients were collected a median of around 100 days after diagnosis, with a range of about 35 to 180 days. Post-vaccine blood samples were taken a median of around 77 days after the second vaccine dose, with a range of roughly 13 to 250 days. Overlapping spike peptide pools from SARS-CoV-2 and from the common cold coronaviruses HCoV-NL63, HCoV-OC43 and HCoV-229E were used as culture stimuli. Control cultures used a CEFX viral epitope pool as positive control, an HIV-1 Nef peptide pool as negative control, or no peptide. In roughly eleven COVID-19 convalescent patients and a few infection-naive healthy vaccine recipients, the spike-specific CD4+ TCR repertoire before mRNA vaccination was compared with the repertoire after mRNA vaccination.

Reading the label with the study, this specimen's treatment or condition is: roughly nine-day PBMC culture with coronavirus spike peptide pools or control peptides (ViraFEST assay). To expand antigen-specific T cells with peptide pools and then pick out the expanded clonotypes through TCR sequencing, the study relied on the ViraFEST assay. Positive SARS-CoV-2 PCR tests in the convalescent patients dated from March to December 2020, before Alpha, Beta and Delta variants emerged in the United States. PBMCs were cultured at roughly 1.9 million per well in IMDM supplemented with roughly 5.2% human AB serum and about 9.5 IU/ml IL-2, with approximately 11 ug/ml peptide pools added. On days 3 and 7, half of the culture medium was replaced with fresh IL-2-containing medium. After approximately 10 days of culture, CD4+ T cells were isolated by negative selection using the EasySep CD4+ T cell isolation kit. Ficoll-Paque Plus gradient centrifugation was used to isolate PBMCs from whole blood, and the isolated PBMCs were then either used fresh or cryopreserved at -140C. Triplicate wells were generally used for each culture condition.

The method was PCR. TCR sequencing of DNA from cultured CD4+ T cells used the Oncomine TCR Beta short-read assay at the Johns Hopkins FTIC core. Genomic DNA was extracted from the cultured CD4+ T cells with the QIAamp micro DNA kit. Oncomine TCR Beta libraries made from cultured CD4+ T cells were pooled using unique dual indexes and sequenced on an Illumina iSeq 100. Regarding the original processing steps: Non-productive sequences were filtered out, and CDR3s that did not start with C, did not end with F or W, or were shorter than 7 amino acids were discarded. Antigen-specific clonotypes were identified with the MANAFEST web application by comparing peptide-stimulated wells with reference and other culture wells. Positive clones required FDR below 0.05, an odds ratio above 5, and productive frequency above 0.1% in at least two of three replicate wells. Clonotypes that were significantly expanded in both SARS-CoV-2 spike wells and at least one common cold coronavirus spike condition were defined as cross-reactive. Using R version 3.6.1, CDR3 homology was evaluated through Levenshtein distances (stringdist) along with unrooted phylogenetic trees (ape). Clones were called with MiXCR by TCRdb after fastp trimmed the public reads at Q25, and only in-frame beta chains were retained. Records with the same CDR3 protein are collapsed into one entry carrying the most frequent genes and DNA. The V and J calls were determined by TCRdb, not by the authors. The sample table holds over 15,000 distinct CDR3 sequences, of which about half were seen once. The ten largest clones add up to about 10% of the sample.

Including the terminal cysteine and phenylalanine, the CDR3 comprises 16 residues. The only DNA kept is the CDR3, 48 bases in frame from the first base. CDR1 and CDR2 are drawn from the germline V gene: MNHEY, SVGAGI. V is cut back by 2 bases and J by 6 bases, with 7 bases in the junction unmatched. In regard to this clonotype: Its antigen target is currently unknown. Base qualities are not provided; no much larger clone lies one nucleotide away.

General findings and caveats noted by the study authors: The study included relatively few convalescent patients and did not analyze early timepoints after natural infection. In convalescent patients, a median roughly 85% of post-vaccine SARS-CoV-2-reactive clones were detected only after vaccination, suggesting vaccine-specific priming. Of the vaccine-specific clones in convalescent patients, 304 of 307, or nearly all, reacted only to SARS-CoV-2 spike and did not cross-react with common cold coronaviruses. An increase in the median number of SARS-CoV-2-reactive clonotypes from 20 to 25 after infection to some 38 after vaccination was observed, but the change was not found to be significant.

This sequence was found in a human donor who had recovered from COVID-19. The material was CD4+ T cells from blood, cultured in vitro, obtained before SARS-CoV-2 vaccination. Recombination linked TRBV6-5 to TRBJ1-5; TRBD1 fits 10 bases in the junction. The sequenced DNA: TGTGCCAGCAGTTACCCCGGGACAGGGGACGGTCAGCCCCAGCATTTT. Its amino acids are CASSYPGTGDGQPQHF.